Presented here are 9 T cell receptor beta chains from one specimen sequenced in a study of human T cells and chemical hapten exposure (dated by TCRdb to the early 2020s). This sample's time point label indicates: patch test 2, 6 weeks after DPC sensitization. Taken with the paper, the label for treatment or condition translates to: therapeutic diphenylcyclopropenone sensitization with weekly scalp DPC. Library preparation used RACE. Sequenced using a NextSeq 500. TCRdb itself trimmed the public reads at Q25 with fastp, ran MiXCR and retained productive beta chains. One record per CDR3 amino acid sequence lists the most common genes and DNA. For this sample there are a few hundred thousand distinct CDR3 sequences; about 6% appear just once. The leading ten clones occupy 4.5% to 6% of the sample. The sequencing here drew on whole blood, taken in connection with sensitization to the hapten diphenylcyclopropenone (DPC). The receptors shown here come from a woman aged 18-29 years with alopecia areata. Some clones in this sample may be carry-over from other donors' samples.

This chain connects TRBV12-3 or TRBV12-4 to TRBJ2-5; TRBD2 aligns across 8 bases. This CDR3 is built from 14 residues. The trim removed 4 bases at V and 5 bases at J, leaving 6 bases unmatched. The CDR3: CASSWTSWLETQYF. CDR3 nucleotide sequence: TGTGCCAGCAGTTGGACTAGCTGGTTGGAGACCCAGTACTTC.

The chain combines TRBV13 with TRBJ2-5, with TRBD1 identical over 7 bases. CDR1 PRHDT and CDR2 FYEKMQ come from the germline V gene (reference sequence). This CDR3 contains 13 residues. The V segment lost 5 bases and the J segment 5 bases; nucleotides outside the gene matches: 5. The CDR3 DNA follows: TGTGCCAGCAGCGACGACAGGGCTGAGACCCAGTACTTC. This translates into CASSDDRAETQYF.

In this sample, this clonotype turned up many times. V and J are TRBV27 and TRBJ1-6; D is possibly TRBD1 (5 bases). The V and J ends lost 2 bases and 10 bases respectively, with 21 bases between them. The CDR3 runs to 17 residues. Germline CDR1 reads MNHEY; CDR2 reads SMNVEV (reference sequence). The CDR3 loop is CASSLSLRGEGRSPLHF. As DNA, the CDR3 is TGTGCCAGCAGTTTAAGTTTAAGAGGGGAAGGACGGTCACCCCTCCACTTT.

This clonotype has just a few counts. This chain joins TRBV12-3 or TRBV12-4 and TRBJ2-7, with D tentatively TRBD1 or TRBD2 (5 bases each). The CDR3 spans 13 residues. V lost 6 bases and J 2 bases, leaving 11 bases between the germline ends. The CDR3 DNA is TGTGCCAGCAGACCGGGACGGACCTACGAGCAGTACTTC. It specifies CASRPGRTYEQYF.

The chain employs TRBV10-3 and TRBJ2-7, with D perhaps matching TRBD1 (5 bases). With 7 bases removed from V and 6 bases from J, the gap between germline ends came to 19 bases. The CDR3 spans 14 residues. The germline V gene encodes CDR1 ENHRY and CDR2 SYGVKD. DNA of the CDR3: TGTGCCATCACGGTTGGACAAGAAATGGGCGAGCAGTACTTC. Protein: CAITVGQEMGEQYF.

This clonotype was recorded at least ten times. V usage is TRBV6-5 and J usage is TRBJ2-7; D remains ambiguous. Trimming took off 0 bases at V and 0 bases at J, with 9 bases between the two ends. The CDR3 length is 15 residues. Per the germline V gene, CDR1 is MNHEY and CDR2 is SVGAGI. The CDR3 here is CASSYSRVASYEQYF. The DNA for the CDR3 is TGTGCCAGCAGTTACTCCCGTGTAGCCTCCTACGAGCAGTACTTC.

This clonotype has a handful of counts. The V call is TRBV12-3 or TRBV12-4, the J call TRBJ1-4; maybe TRBD1 (5 bases). The CDR3 runs to 16 residues. V was shortened by 5 bases and J by 5 bases, with 18 bases between the two germline ends. As DNA, the CDR3 is TGTGCCAGCAGTCCGGGACTCGCACCGCGAAATGAAAAACTGTTTTTT. It translates to CASSPGLAPRNEKLFF.

Only a few counts were recorded for this clonotype. As DNA, the CDR3 is TGTGCCAGCAGTTACTCGATAGACCGGGACAGGGTCGTCTCTGGAAACACCATATATTTT. Amino acid sequence: CASSYSIDRDRVVSGNTIYF. V is TRBV6-5 and J is TRBJ1-3, with TRBD1 matching over 9 bases. V was pared by 0 bases and J by 0 bases, with 12 bases of the junction left unmatched. The CDR3 is 20 residues long. From germline, CDR1 is MNHEY and CDR2 SVGAGI.

This chain uses TRBV7-3 with TRBJ2-1, with TRBD2 identical over 11 bases. Trimming cost V 3 bases and J 8 bases; bases outside gene matches: 3. This CDR3 has 14 amino acids. Germline V lookup: CDR1 SGHTA, CDR2 FQGTGA. The CDR3 here is CASSFTSGGDEQFF. In nucleotides, the CDR3 is TGTGCCAGCAGCTTTACTAGCGGGGGAGATGAGCAGTTCTTC.